The 25 T cell receptor beta chains in this list originate from one sample, sequenced in a study of T cells after yellow fever vaccination. TCRdb called the 5' RACE reads again in MiXCR, with one record for every CDR3 protein. The table records roughly 99,000 distinct CDR3 sequences, roughly 6% of them present only once. The sample in question was CD8+ T cells sorted from PBMCs, obtained 10 days after the yellow fever booster vaccination. The receptors were sampled from a man aged 18 to 35 who received the YFV17D yellow fever vaccine.

The J gene is TRBJ1-5, the V gene TRBV7-9; unclear D gene. Per germline, CDR1 SEHNR and CDR2 FQNEAQ (reference sequence). Trimming stripped 4 bases from V and 1 base from J, with 2 bases between. The CDR3 covers 12 residues. The CDR3 here is CASSYSNQPQHF. The CDR3 DNA is TGTGCCAGCAGCTACAGCAATCAGCCCCAGCATTTT.

This chain connects TRBV6-2 or TRBV6-3 to TRBJ1-4; D unresolved. Germline CDR1 is MNHEY and CDR2 is SVGEGT. Between the trimmed V and J ends, which lost 6 bases and 6 bases, there was a span of 20 bases. The CDR3 is 16 amino acids. CDR3 loop: CASSSDPRKWDEKLFF. Here the CDR3 DNA reads TGTGCCAGCAGCTCCGATCCCAGAAAGTGGGATGAAAAACTGTTTTTT.

The J gene is TRBJ2-7, the V gene TRBV7-8; the match to TRBD1 covers 8 bases. The CDR3 covers 15 residues. CDR1 SGHVS and CDR2 FQNEAQ come from the germline V gene. J lost 4 bases, V lost 5 bases, and 10 bases had no gene match. The CDR3 DNA reads TGTGCCAGCAGCCACAATCCAGGGGGCATTTACGAGCAGTACGTC. Its translation is CASSHNPGGIYEQYV.

This clonotype was seen only a few times. V usage is TRBV24-1 and J usage is TRBJ2-3, with D perhaps TRBD1 or TRBD2 (6 bases each). Looked up from germline, CDR1 is KGHDR and CDR2 is SFDVKD. Trimming removed 10 bases at V and 6 bases at J, with 10 bases between. This CDR3 is 11 amino acids long. CDR3 loop: CATGAGDTQYF. For the CDR3, the DNA is TGTGCCACGGGGGCGGGGGATACGCAGTATTTT.

J is TRBJ2-4 and V is TRBV28; D not certain. The CDR3 has 12 residues. V lost 3 bases to trimming and J lost 8 bases, with 8 bases between them. Germline V gene lookup returns CDR1 MDHEN and CDR2 SYDVKM. The CDR3 nucleotides read TGTGCCAGCAGTTTCGGACCGGACATTCAGTACTTC. It encodes CASSFGPDIQYF.

This clonotype was seen more than once but under ten times. The V and J genes are TRBV12-3 or TRBV12-4 and TRBJ1-1; tentatively, D is TRBD1 (5 bases). The CDR3 length is 17 residues. V was cut by 5 bases and J by 1 base, with 20 bases left in between. This chain's CDR3 is CASSPTPGLFSNTEAFF. Written as DNA, the CDR3 is TGTGCCAGCAGTCCAACCCCGGGACTTTTCTCGAACACTGAAGCTTTCTTT.

This clonotype has more than one count but fewer than ten. Relative to the germline gene, one junction end is altered; a read error may explain this. The chain has TRBV7-7 and TRBJ2-5; either TRBD1 or TRBD2 may fit D (6 bases each). The CDR3 runs 14 residues. Looked up from germline, CDR1 is SSHAT and CDR2 is FNYEAQ (reference sequence). DNA of the CDR3: TGTGCTAGCAGCTTTGGGGGGCCGCAAGAGACCCAGTACTTC. Protein product: CASSFGGPQETQYF.

The chain recombines TRBV5-1 with TRBJ2-1; D ambiguous. Deletions cut 5 bases from V and 6 bases from J, with 6 bases between. Germline assignment: CDR1 SGHRS and CDR2 YFSETQ. The CDR3 consists of 11 residues. The CDR3 is CASRVINEQFF. The DNA for the CDR3 is TGCGCCAGCAGGGTGATCAATGAGCAGTTCTTC.

The chain links TRBV30 to TRBJ1-2; D might be TRBD1 (5 bases). The CDR3 has 15 amino acids. Trimming shortened V by 2 bases and J by 4 bases, and 17 bases separated the two germline ends. The germline CDR1 and CDR2 sequences are GTSNPN and SVGIG (reference sequence). CDR3 amino acids: CAWSPLGQLIYGYTF. CDR3 DNA sequence: TGTGCCTGGAGTCCGCTGGGGCAGCTGATCTATGGCTACACCTTC.

This clonotype was recorded many times. The chain couples TRBV7-9 to TRBJ2-5; D is perhaps TRBD1 or TRBD2 (5 bases each). Germline lookup yields CDR1 SEHNR and CDR2 FQNEAQ (reference sequence). The length of the CDR3 is 13 residues. Trimming took off 5 bases at V and 5 bases at J, with 12 bases between the two ends. The CDR3 DNA sequence: TGTGCCAGCAGCCGAACAGAGGGGGAGACCCAGTACTTC. Translating it yields CASSRTEGETQYF.

The J gene is TRBJ2-3, the V gene TRBV11-3; 9 bases agree with TRBD1. V shed 4 bases, J shed 3 bases, and the junction held 8 bases outside the gene matches. The CDR3 is 16 amino acids. Germline lookup yields CDR1 SGHNT and CDR2 YENEEA. CDR3 in DNA: TGTGCCAGCAGCTCGTACCGGGACAGGGAGACAGATACGCAGTATTTT. Protein product: CASSSYRDRETDTQYF.

This chain joins TRBV11-3 and TRBJ1-1; tentatively, D is TRBD1 (5 bases). The CDR3 runs to 13 residues. V was clipped by 2 bases and J by 3 bases, with 7 bases between them. The germline gives CDR1 SGHNT, CDR2 YENEEA. CDR3 in amino acids: CASSLLGDTEAFF. CDR3 coding DNA: TGTGCCAGCAGCTTATTGGGGGACACTGAAGCTTTCTTT.

J is TRBJ1-3 and V is TRBV4-1; D unclear. The V end was cut by 1 base, the J end by 0 bases, with 10 bases between. This CDR3 contains 16 residues. Germline loops: CDR1 MGHRA, CDR2 YSYEKL. CDR3 protein: CASSQVWSGSGNTIYF. The CDR3 region has the DNA TGCGCCAGCAGCCAAGTATGGAGTGGCTCTGGAAACACCATATATTTT.

This clonotype occurred a few times. The V and J genes are TRBV15 and TRBJ2-2; 7 nucleotides agree with TRBD1. CDR3 size: 19 residues. Per germline, CDR1 LNHNV and CDR2 YYDKDF (reference sequence). V shed 1 base and J 6 bases; nucleotides not matched to a gene: 17. The CDR3 is CATSRGGGPVAIFAGELFF. CDR3 in DNA: TGTGCCACCAGCAGAGGAGGGGGCCCGGTTGCGATATTCGCCGGGGAGCTGTTTTTT.

CDR3 DNA: TGTGCCAGCAGAAACATCGCAACAGGGCTTGTGGCTGAAGCTTTCTTT. Residues: CASRNIATGLVAEAFF. The rearrangement joins TRBV6-2 or TRBV6-3 to TRBJ1-1; TRBD1 is a possible D gene (6 bases). The CDR3 totals 16 residues. Germline lookup yields CDR1 MNHEY and CDR2 SVGEGT. Deletions cut 6 bases from V and 6 bases from J, with 23 bases between.

The table lists this clonotype with many counts. The V and J genes are TRBV15 and TRBJ2-1, with TRBD2 matching 9 bases. Per the germline V gene, CDR1 is LNHNV and CDR2 is YYDKDF (reference sequence). Losses at the gene ends were 8 bases for V and 4 bases for J; bases not matched to a gene: 6. The CDR3 covers 14 residues. The CDR3 sequence is CATGDSGGYNEQFF. CDR3 DNA: TGTGCCACCGGAGATAGCGGGGGATACAATGAGCAGTTCTTC.

By share, this clonotype ranks as medium-sized. The chain joins TRBV7-9 to TRBJ2-2; no reliable D call. The CDR3 totals 11 residues. Germline values: CDR1 SEHNR, CDR2 FQNEAQ (reference sequence). V lost 11 bases and J lost 3, with 7 bases in between. CDR3 region: CALRDTGELFF. CDR3 nucleotide sequence: TGTGCCCTTCGGGACACCGGGGAGCTGTTTTTT.

This chain connects TRBV29-1 to TRBJ2-4, with 9 bases fitting TRBD2. J was trimmed by 1 base and V by 0 bases; bases with no gene match: 4. The CDR3 length is 16 residues. Germline CDR1 reads SQVTM; CDR2 reads ANQGSEA. The CDR3 reads CSVEDPSGEAKNIQYF. For the CDR3, the DNA is TGCAGCGTTGAAGATCCTAGCGGGGAGGCCAAAAACATTCAGTACTTC.

This clonotype occurred many times. The chain has TRBV28 and TRBJ1-2; D is ambiguous. The CDR3 consists of 15 residues. Germline CDR1 MDHEN, CDR2 SYDVKM. V shed 3 bases and J shed 8 bases, with 19 bases lying between them. CDR3 nucleotide sequence: TGTGCCAGCAGTTTGATCCCCGGTCCGAGTGGCGGCTACACCTTC. Amino acids: CASSLIPGPSGGYTF.

This clonotype was observed many times. The rearrangement joins TRBV7-9 to TRBJ2-4; 11 bases line up with TRBD1. The junction had 17 bases not matched to a gene; V was cut back by 5 bases and J by 8 bases. Germline assignment: CDR1 SEHNR and CDR2 FQNEAQ (reference sequence). The CDR3 spans 18 residues. CDR3 amino acids: CASSQSAGQGAIRDIQYF. In DNA, the CDR3 is TGTGCCAGCAGCCAATCCGCCGGACAGGGGGCGATTCGAGACATTCAGTACTTC.

The rearrangement uses TRBV9 and TRBJ2-1; D is ambiguous. Trimming took off 2 bases at V and 3 bases at J, with 12 bases between the two ends. The CDR3 spans 15 residues. Germline V gives CDR1 SGDLS, CDR2 YYNGEE. CDR3: CASSVETNFYNEQFF. Here the CDR3 DNA reads TGTGCCAGCAGCGTTGAGACAAACTTCTACAATGAGCAGTTCTTC.

The chain employs TRBV7-6 and TRBJ2-5; D is possibly TRBD1 or TRBD2 (5 bases each). V lost 3 bases and J lost 2, with 13 bases in between. The CDR3 is 15 amino acids. CDR1 is SGHVS, CDR2 FNYEAQ, per germline. The CDR3 is CASSLIPGLQETQYF. CDR3 coding DNA: TGTGCCAGCAGCTTGATACCGGGGCTGCAAGAGACCCAGTACTTC.

About this clonotype: A much larger clone differs by one base, so this may be a read error. This rearrangement joins TRBV29-1 to TRBJ2-7; 8 bases are shared with TRBD1. The length of the CDR3 is 12 residues. Germline V gene sequence: CDR1 SQVTM, CDR2 ANQGSEA. In DNA, the CDR3 is TGCAGCGTCTCCGGGACAGGACACGATCAGTACTTC. Its protein is CSVSGTGHDQYF.

This clonotype was recorded at least ten times. V gene TRBV20-1 combines with J gene TRBJ1-2, with D tentatively TRBD1 (5 bases). V was pared by 3 bases and J by 7 bases, with 6 bases between. CDR1 and CDR2 (germline): DFQATT, SNEGSKA (reference sequence). The CDR3 runs 10 residues. Written as DNA, the CDR3 is TGCAGTGCTAGTAGGGGTGGCTACACCTTC. As protein: CSASRGGYTF.

The CDR3 DNA follows: TGTGCCAGCAGCCAAGTAGGGCCTTCCGTATATGGCTACACCTTC. Translated: CASSQVGPSVYGYTF. The chain uses TRBV14 and TRBJ1-2, with D hard to call. Trimming removed 1 base at V and 5 bases at J, with 14 bases between. The CDR3 covers 15 residues. Germline V gives CDR1 SGHDN, CDR2 FVKESK.